The 17 T cell receptor beta chains below were found in one sample sequenced in a study of T cell responses to AZD1222 COVID-19 vaccine. The data were produced by immunoSEQ multiplex PCR, yet TCRdb's version contains in-frame clones alone and is incomplete. The sample has 90,000 or so clones, 75% to 90% seen once; the top ten hold 2.4%. The sequenced sample was peripheral blood, obtained on day 0 of AZD1222 vaccination. The origin of the receptors is an adult in good health.

V and J are TRBV5-1 and TRBJ2-7; 10 bases are a match to TRBD1. Germline CDR1 reads SGHRS; CDR2 reads YFSETQ. The V gene end was trimmed by 4 bases and the J gene end by 2 bases; junction bases not matched to a gene: 27. The CDR3 is 22 residues long. CDR3 bases: TGCGCCAGCAGCGGGGGCCGCTATCCGAAGCCTAGAGACGGGACAGGGGCCTACGAGCAGTACTTC. It translates to CASSGGRYPKPRDGTGAYEQYF.

The chain has TRBV30 and TRBJ2-1; maybe TRBD2 (6 bases). Trimming left V 4 bases short and J 7 bases short, with 17 bases between. Germline V lookup: CDR1 GTSNPN, CDR2 SVGIG (reference sequence). This CDR3 has 14 residues. The CDR3, as DNA: TGTGCCTGGAACCAGGGCTACAGCGGGAATGAGCAGTTCTTC. As protein: CAWNQGYSGNEQFF.

The rearrangement uses TRBV28 and TRBJ1-2; 7 nucleotides align to TRBD1. The V segment lost 4 bases and the J segment 4 bases; nucleotides outside the gene matches: 0. In germline, CDR1 is MDHEN, CDR2 SYDVKM. CDR3 length: 12 amino acids. As DNA, the CDR3 is TGTGCCAGCAGTTGGGACAGCTATGGCTACACCTTC. This encodes CASSWDSYGYTF.

The V call is TRBV5-1, the J call TRBJ1-6, with a weak D call TRBD1 (6 bases). In germline, CDR1 is SGHRS, CDR2 YFSETQ. Trimming left V 2 bases short and J 10 bases short, with 16 bases between. The length of the CDR3 is 15 residues. The CDR3 DNA reads TGCGCCAGCAGCTTCGGGCAGGGGATCGGATCACCCCTCCACTTT. It encodes CASSFGQGIGSPLHF.

The gene calls are TRBV13 and TRBJ2-5; no clear D. Germline V lookup: CDR1 PRHDT, CDR2 FYEKMQ (reference sequence). CDR3 size: 14 residues. Trimming pared 5 bases from V and 4 bases from J, leaving 14 bases between. This chain's CDR3 is CASSPRTGGETQYF. The CDR3 coding sequence is TGTGCCAGCAGCCCTAGGACGGGTGGAGAGACCCAGTACTTC. Filled out from reference TRBV13 and TRBJ2-5, the complete variable domain reads AAGVIQSPRHLIKEKRETATLKCYPIPRHDTVYWYQQGPGQDPQFLISFYEKMQSDKGSIPDRFSAQQFSDYHSELNMSSLELGDSALYFCASSPRTGGETQYFGPGTRLLVL.

The V and J genes are TRBV6-5 and TRBJ2-7; TRBD1 matches 7 bases. Per germline, CDR1 MNHEY and CDR2 SVGAGI. The CDR3 loop spans 15 amino acids. V shed 10 bases and J 0 bases; nucleotides not matched to a gene: 12. CDR3 DNA: TGTGCCACCCTTCCAGCGACAGGGAGCTCCTACGAGCAGTACTTC. This sequence encodes CATLPATGSSYEQYF.

The J gene is TRBJ1-1, the V gene TRBV7-2; TRBD1 might be the D (6 bases). This CDR3 region has 15 residues. The germline V and J ends were trimmed by 4 bases and 4 bases, with 16 bases remaining between them. Per the germline V gene, CDR1 is SGHTA and CDR2 is FQGNSA. CDR3 nucleotides: TGTGCCAGCAGCTCCCGACAGGCTGGTCTCACTGAAGCTTTCTTT. This translates into CASSSRQAGLTEAFF.

This clone occurred a few times. The chain uses TRBV10-3 and TRBJ1-1; D gene uncertain. Germline V gene data show CDR1 as ENHRY and CDR2 as SYGVKD. The CDR3 consists of 13 residues. Deletions cut 3 bases from V and 5 bases from J, with 10 bases between. CDR3 sequence (DNA): TGTGCCATCAGTGACAAAGAGTGGACTGAAGCTTTCTTT. Translated, it gives CAISDKEWTEAFF.

A single count supports this clone. In DNA, the CDR3 is TGTGCCACCAGCAGAGATAACCAGGACAGGGGGCTGAAACTGTTTTTT. Residues: CATSRDNQDRGLKLFF. The J gene is TRBJ1-4, the V gene TRBV15, with TRBD1 matching 11 bases. The CDR3 extends over 16 amino acids. V shed 0 bases and J 11 bases; nucleotides not matched to a gene: 8. The V gene's germline CDR1 is LNHNV and CDR2 YYDKDF (reference sequence).

This clone was observed once. The chain is built from TRBV5-1 and TRBJ1-1; 9 nucleotides agree with TRBD1. The CDR3 runs to 15 residues. The germline CDR1 and CDR2 sequences are SGHRS and YFSETQ. The V segment lost 1 base and the J segment 9 bases; nucleotides outside the gene matches: 10. In nucleotides, the CDR3 is TGCGCCAGCAGCTTGCTCCCGGGACAGGGCTTTCAAGCTTTCTTT. Encoded protein: CASSLLPGQGFQAFF.

This rearrangement joins TRBV7-9 to TRBJ1-1; D is unresolved. Trimming cost V 1 base and J 5 bases, with 14 bases left between them. Per the germline V gene, CDR1 is SEHNR and CDR2 is FQNEAQ (reference sequence). The CDR3 length is 15 residues. The CDR3 DNA is TGTGCCAGCAGCTTAGTTGCCGGGGTAAGGACTGAAGCTTTCTTT. Protein: CASSLVAGVRTEAFF.

The V and J genes are TRBV6-4 and TRBJ1-1; 7 nucleotides agree with TRBD1. The CDR3 contains 14 residues. Germline V lookup: CDR1 MRHNA, CDR2 SNTAGT. V gave up 3 bases and J gave up 2 bases; unmatched junction bases: 3. CDR3 sequence reads: CASSETGDNTEAFF. CDR3 DNA: TGTGCCAGCAGTGAAACAGGGGACAACACTGAAGCTTTCTTT.

This sequence joins TRBV5-1 and TRBJ2-3; D gene unclear. Per the germline V gene, CDR1 is SGHRS and CDR2 is YFSETQ. Trimming pared 0 bases from V and 6 bases from J, leaving 8 bases between. This CDR3 is built from 13 residues. The CDR3 region is CASSLVPMDTQYF. In nucleotides, the CDR3 is TGCGCCAGCAGCTTGGTACCCATGGATACGCAGTATTTT.

The chain is built from TRBV10-3 and TRBJ2-1; D ambiguous. Germline CDR1 ENHRY, CDR2 SYGVKD. The CDR3 runs to 14 residues. The V end was cut by 0 bases, the J end by 2 bases, with 5 bases between. CDR3 region: CAISESQTYNEQFF. The DNA of the CDR3 is TGTGCCATCAGTGAGTCTCAAACCTACAATGAGCAGTTCTTC.

The chain employs TRBV29-1 and TRBJ1-5; a possible D gene is TRBD1 (6 bases). Germline V CDR1 and CDR2: SQVTM, ANQGSEA. V lost 2 bases and J lost 4, with 9 bases in between. This CDR3 spans 13 amino acids. As DNA, the CDR3 is TGCAGCGTTGAAACAGGGATGAATCAGCCCCAGCATTTT. This encodes CSVETGMNQPQHF.

This sequence joins TRBV6-5 and TRBJ1-2; no firm D call. Germline V CDR1 and CDR2: MNHEY, SVGAGI. Trimming shortened V by 6 bases and J by 1 base, and 9 bases separated the two germline ends. The CDR3 totals 13 residues. The DNA for the CDR3 is TGTGCCAGCAGCAACCGGGATAACTATGGCTACACCTTC. It specifies CASSNRDNYGYTF.

This clone was seen a handful of times. V is TRBV27 and J is TRBJ2-3; TRBD2 matches at 13 bases. The V gene end was trimmed by 7 bases and the J gene end by 2 bases; junction bases not matched to a gene: 6. Germline V gene sequence: CDR1 MNHEY, CDR2 SMNVEV (reference sequence). This CDR3 is built from 16 residues. DNA of the CDR3: TGTGCCAGCACTAACGGGACTAGCGGGAACACAGATACGCAGTATTTT. Its protein is CASTNGTSGNTDTQYF.